The clone carrying this TCR beta chain was counted at least ten times. In the ophthalmopathy cohort, Clinical Activity Score was at least 3, NOSPECS grade at least 4, and duration under 3 months. After removal of 5 bases from V and 7 bases from J, the junction contained 8 bases not matched to a gene. The CDR3 has 14 amino acids. Germline CDR1 and CDR2: LNHDA and SQIVND (reference sequence). RNA transcripts gave rise to amplified TCR beta CDR3 regions. The HTBI set primed first-round TCR CDR3 RT-PCR. Each CDR3 protein gets one entry after TCRdb re-called the multiplex PCR reads with MiXCR. The sample includes about 520,000 distinct CDR3 sequences, roughly a quarter seen only once; the top ten take around 11%. The sample belongs to a study of T cells in Graves' hyperthyroidism and ophthalmopathy.

The source of this sequence is a woman in her 30s with Graves' ophthalmopathy. The V and J genes are TRBV19 and TRBJ2-5, with 9 bases identical to TRBD1. Sequencing input: blood. CDR3 amino acids: CASSGQGLSRTQYF. The CDR3 DNA is TGTGCCAGTAGTGGACAGGGGTTGAGTCGGACCCAGTACTTC.